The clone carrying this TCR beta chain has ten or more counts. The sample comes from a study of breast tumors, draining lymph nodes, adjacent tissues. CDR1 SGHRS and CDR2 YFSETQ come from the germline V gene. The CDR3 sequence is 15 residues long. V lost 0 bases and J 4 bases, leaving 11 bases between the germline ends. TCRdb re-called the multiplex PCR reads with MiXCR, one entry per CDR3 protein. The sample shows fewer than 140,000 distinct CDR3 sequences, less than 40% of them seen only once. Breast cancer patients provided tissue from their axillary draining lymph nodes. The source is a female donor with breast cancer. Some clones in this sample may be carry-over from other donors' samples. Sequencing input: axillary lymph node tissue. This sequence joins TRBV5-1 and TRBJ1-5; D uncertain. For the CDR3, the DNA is TGCGCCAGCAGCTTGGTTCCGGGAGGGAATCAGCCCCAGCATTTT. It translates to CASSLVPGGNQPQHF.